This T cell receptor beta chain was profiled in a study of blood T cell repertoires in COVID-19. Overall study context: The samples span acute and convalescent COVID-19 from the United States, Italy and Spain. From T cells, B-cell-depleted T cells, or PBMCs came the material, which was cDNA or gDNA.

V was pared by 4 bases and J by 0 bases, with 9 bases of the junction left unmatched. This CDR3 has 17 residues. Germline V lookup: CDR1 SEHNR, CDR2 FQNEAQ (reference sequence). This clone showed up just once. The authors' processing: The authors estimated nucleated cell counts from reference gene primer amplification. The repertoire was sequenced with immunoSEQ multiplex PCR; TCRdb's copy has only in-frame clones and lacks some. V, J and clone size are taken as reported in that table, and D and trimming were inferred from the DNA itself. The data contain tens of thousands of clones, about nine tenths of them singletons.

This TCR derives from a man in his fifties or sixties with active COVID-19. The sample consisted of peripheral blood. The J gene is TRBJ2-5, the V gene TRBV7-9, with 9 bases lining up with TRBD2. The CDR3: CASSSFSGRAHQETQYF. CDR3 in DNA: TGTGCCAGCAGCTCCTTTAGCGGGAGAGCCCACCAAGAGACCCAGTACTTC. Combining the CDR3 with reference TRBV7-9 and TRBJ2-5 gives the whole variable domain DTGVSQNPRHKITKRGQNVTFRCDPISEHNRLYWYRQTLGQGPEFLTYFQNEAQLEKSRLLSDRFSAERPKGSFSTLEIQRTEQGDSAMYLCASSSFSGRAHQETQYFGPGTRLLVL.